These 15 T cell receptor beta chains were sequenced from one sample in a study of radiation and T cells in renal cell carcinoma. The repertoire was sequenced with immunoSEQ multiplex PCR; TCRdb's copy has only in-frame clones and lacks some. The table has tens of thousands of clones, 60% to 85% seen once. Time point defined: baseline pretreatment blood. Treatment indicated: 15 Gy SBRT to primary tumor, nephrectomy 4 weeks later. Sequenced material: blood, taken from a patient whose treatment included radiotherapy and nephrectomy. The origin of the receptors is a man in his sixties with renal cell carcinoma.

J is TRBJ1-1 and V is TRBV29-1; TRBD1 might be the D (5 bases). V was cut by 7 bases and J by 1 base, with 10 bases left in between. This CDR3 has 12 amino acids. Germline values: CDR1 SQVTM, CDR2 ANQGSEA. The CDR3 sequence: CSGTGPNTEAFF. CDR3 nucleotide sequence: TGCAGCGGAACAGGTCCGAACACTGAAGCTTTCTTT.

The chain combines TRBV6-1 with TRBJ1-2, with TRBD1 matching over 7 bases. The V and J ends lost 7 bases and 7 bases, in that order; junction bases with no gene match: 15. Germline-derived CDR1 and CDR2 are MNHNS and SASEGT. The CDR3 covers 15 residues. In nucleotides, the CDR3 is TGTGCCAGCAAGATCGACACAGGGGCCGGCCTTGGCTACACCTTC. Residues: CASKIDTGAGLGYTF.

The V gene is TRBV4-3, the J gene TRBJ2-1; D is possibly TRBD2 (6 bases). This CDR3 is 16 amino acids long. The V gene lost 5 bases and the J gene lost 2 bases, with 16 bases spanning the gap. The germline gives CDR1 LGHNA, CDR2 YSLEER. Here the CDR3 reads CASSERAPRPYNEQFF. CDR3 DNA: TGCGCCAGCAGCGAGCGGGCTCCCAGACCCTACAATGAGCAGTTCTTC.

This chain links TRBV30 with TRBJ1-1; D remains ambiguous. The CDR3 extends over 11 amino acids. Per the germline V gene, CDR1 is GTSNPN and CDR2 is SVGIG (reference sequence). The CDR3, as DNA: TGTGCTCTGGAAAGAAACACTGAAGCTTTCTTT. This sequence encodes CALERNTEAFF.

The chain recombines TRBV11-2 with TRBJ1-1, with D maybe TRBD1 (6 bases). The V gene's germline CDR1 is SGHAT and CDR2 FQNNGV. This CDR3 has 13 residues. V was pared by 5 bases and J by 1 base, with 8 bases between. In nucleotides, the CDR3 is TGTGCCAGCAGCACAGGGAGGAACACTGAAGCTTTCTTT. It encodes CASSTGRNTEAFF.

The chain joins TRBV6-4 to TRBJ2-5, with TRBD2 matching over 13 bases. V lost 6 bases and J lost 4; bases outside the gene matches: 5. Germline-derived CDR1 and CDR2 are MRHNA and SNTAGT. CDR3 length: 15 amino acids. In nucleotides, the CDR3 is TGTGCCAGCAGCCCGGGACTAGCGGGACGAGAGACCCAGTACTTC. Encoded protein: CASSPGLAGRETQYF.

This clone was seen repeatedly, ten times or more. One end of the junction is discordant with germline, which a read error may explain. The rearrangement uses TRBV2 and TRBJ2-7; TRBD1 is a possible D gene (6 bases). This CDR3 has 14 residues. Germline V gives CDR1 SNHLY, CDR2 FYNNEI. The CDR3 region is CASREGTQSYEQYF. As DNA, the CDR3 is TGTGCCAGCAGGGAAGGGACACAAAGCTACGAGCAGTACTTC.

J is TRBJ1-1 and V is TRBV11-3, with TRBD1 identical over 7 bases. Trimming took 5 bases from V and 1 from J; bases not matched to a gene: 7. CDR3 size: 15 residues. Per the germline V gene, CDR1 is SGHNT and CDR2 is YENEEA. This CDR3 is CASSRGGAGNTEAFF. Written as DNA, the CDR3 is TGTGCCAGCAGCCGAGGGGGCGCGGGGAACACTGAAGCTTTCTTT.

V is TRBV7-8 and J is TRBJ1-2; D not certain. V lost 5 bases and J 6 bases, leaving 13 bases between the germline ends. Germline V gene lookup returns CDR1 SGHVS and CDR2 FQNEAQ. This CDR3 is built from 13 residues. The CDR3: CASSRSAWDGYTF. The CDR3 DNA follows: TGTGCCAGCAGCCGGTCCGCATGGGATGGCTACACCTTC.

This rearrangement joins TRBV19 to TRBJ1-4, with D possibly being TRBD1 (5 bases). Germline V CDR1 and CDR2: LNHDA, SQIVND (reference sequence). Deletions cut 4 bases from V and 8 bases from J, with 14 bases between. This CDR3 is 14 amino acids long. CDR3 coding DNA: TGTGCCAGTAGTACCAGGGCGAACGGAGAAAAACTGTTTTTT. Translated, it gives CASSTRANGEKLFF.

The chain couples TRBV14 to TRBJ2-7; maybe TRBD1 (5 bases). Germline V lookup: CDR1 SGHDN, CDR2 FVKESK. The CDR3 consists of 14 residues. Trimming left V 0 bases short and J 7 bases short, with 13 bases between. The CDR3 loop reads CASSQELGAREQYV. Written as DNA, the CDR3 is TGTGCCAGCAGCCAAGAATTAGGGGCTAGGGAGCAGTACGTC.

This rearrangement joins TRBV11-2 to TRBJ1-5, with 7 bases matching TRBD1. The CDR3 is 15 amino acids. CDR1 and CDR2 from the germline V gene are SGHAT and FQNNGV. V lost 4 bases to trimming and J lost 3 bases; unmatched junction nucleotides: 6. The CDR3 nucleotides read TGTGCCAGCAGCTCCAGGGGGGGGGTCAATCAGCCCCAGCATTTT. It translates to CASSSRGGVNQPQHF. The whole variable domain, remainder taken from reference TRBV11-2 and TRBJ1-5, is EAGVAQSPRYKIIEKRQSVAFWCNPISGHATLYWYQQILGQGPKLLIQFQNNGVVDDSQLPKDRFSAERLKGVDSTLKIQPAKLEDSAVYLCASSSRGGVNQPQHFGDGTRLSIL.

V is TRBV30 and J is TRBJ1-5, with 9 bases matching TRBD1. CDR1 and CDR2 (germline): GTSNPN, SVGIG (reference sequence). The CDR3 extends over 16 amino acids. V gave up 1 base and J gave up 4 bases; unmatched junction bases: 8. CDR3 DNA sequence: TGTGCCTGGAGTGCCGGGCCGGACAGGGGAAATCAGCCCCAGCATTTT. This translates into CAWSAGPDRGNQPQHF.

The CDR3 protein is CASSPGQGSGNTIYF. The DNA for the CDR3 is TGTGCCAGCTCACCGGGCCAGGGCTCTGGAAACACCATATATTTT. J is TRBJ1-3 and V is TRBV18, with D perhaps TRBD1 (5 bases). Germline V gene lookup returns CDR1 KGHSH and CDR2 LQKENI. The ends were cut back, 3 bases at V and 0 bases at J, with 9 bases in the middle. The CDR3 is 15 amino acids.

CDR3 nucleotides: TGTGCTAGTGGTTTGGCTTATATTCAATTGGGACTAGGTAGCTCCTACAATGAGCAGTTCTTC. Amino acids: CASGLAYIQLGLGSSYNEQFF. The chain recombines TRBV12-5 with TRBJ2-1, with 8 positions matching TRBD2. CDR3 length: 21 amino acids. Germline CDR1 and CDR2: LGHNT and FRNRAP. The V and J ends lost 1 base and 0 bases, in that order; junction bases with no gene match: 17.